This TCR beta chain derives from a study of control samples from healthy donors and cancer patients. The CDR3 covers 14 residues. Germline CDR1 SQVTM, CDR2 ANQGSEA. The V gene lost 6 bases and the J gene lost 0 bases, with 11 bases spanning the gap. Libraries were prepared by immunoSEQ multiplex PCR; TCRdb keeps only in-frame clonotypes and omits some of them. The table records under 20,000 clones, over 70% of them present only once. This TCR was recovered from a woman aged 65 to 85 with colorectal cancer. Specimen: PBMCs. The rearrangement joins TRBV29-1 to TRBJ2-2, with D possibly TRBD1 on 6 matching bases. DNA for the CDR3: TGCAGCGTGAAACAGGGCCCGAACACCGGGGAGCTGTTTTTT. Protein: CSVKQGPNTGELFF.